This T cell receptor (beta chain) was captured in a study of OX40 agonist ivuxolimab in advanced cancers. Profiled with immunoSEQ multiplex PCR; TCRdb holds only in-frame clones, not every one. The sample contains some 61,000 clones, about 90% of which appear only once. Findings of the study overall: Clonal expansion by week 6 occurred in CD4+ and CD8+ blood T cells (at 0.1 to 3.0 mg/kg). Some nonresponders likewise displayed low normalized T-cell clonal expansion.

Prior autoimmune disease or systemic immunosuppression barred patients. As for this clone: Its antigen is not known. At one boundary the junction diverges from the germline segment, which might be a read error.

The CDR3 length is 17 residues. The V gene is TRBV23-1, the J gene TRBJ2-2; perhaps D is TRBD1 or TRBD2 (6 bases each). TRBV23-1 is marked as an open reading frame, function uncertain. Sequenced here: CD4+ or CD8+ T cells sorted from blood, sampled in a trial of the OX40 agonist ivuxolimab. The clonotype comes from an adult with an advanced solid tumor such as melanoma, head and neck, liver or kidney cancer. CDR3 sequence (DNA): TGCGCCAGCAGTCAGAGAAGCGGGCAGGGGAACCCCGGGGAGCTGTTTTTT. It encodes CASSQRSGQGNPGELFF.